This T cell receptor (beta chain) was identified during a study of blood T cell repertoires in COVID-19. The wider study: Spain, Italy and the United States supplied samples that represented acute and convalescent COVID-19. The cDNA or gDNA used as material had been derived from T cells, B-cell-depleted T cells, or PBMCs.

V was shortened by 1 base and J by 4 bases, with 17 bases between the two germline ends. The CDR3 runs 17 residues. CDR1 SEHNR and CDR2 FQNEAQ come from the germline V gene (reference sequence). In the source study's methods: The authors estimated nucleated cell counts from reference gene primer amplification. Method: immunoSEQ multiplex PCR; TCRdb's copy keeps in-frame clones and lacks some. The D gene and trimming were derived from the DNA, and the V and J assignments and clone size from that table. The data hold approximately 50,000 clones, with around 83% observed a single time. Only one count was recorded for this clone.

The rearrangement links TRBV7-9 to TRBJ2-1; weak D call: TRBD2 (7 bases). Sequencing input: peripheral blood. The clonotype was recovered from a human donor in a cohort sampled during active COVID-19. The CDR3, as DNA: TGTGCCAGCAGCTTAGGCCCGCGGGGGCGTGGTTACAATGAGCAGTTCTTC. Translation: CASSLGPRGRGYNEQFF.